This entry lists 5 T cell receptor beta chains sequenced from one sample in a study of T-cell reconstitution after alpha-beta-depleted transplantation in children (dated by TCRdb to 2016 to 2018). The treatment or condition label on this specimen signifies: allogeneic hematopoietic cell transplantation with graft depleted of TCRalphabeta T cells and CD19 B cells. Receptor libraries were prepared by PCR. Sequencing was performed on an Illumina HiSeq 2500. Molecular barcoding was employed in the preparation of TCR libraries, with unique molecular identifiers being used to normalize TCRbeta repertoire quantification. TCRdb cleaned the public reads at Q25 with fastp, built clones with MiXCR and kept in-frame beta chains. Every entry covers one CDR3 protein and lists the most common genes and DNA from its rows. Counted in this sample were 600,000 to 700,000 distinct CDR3 sequences; 10% to 15% of them appeared once. 0.79% of the sample goes to the ten largest clones.

The starting material was PBMCs, obtained before TCRalphabeta/CD19-depleted stem cell transplant. The source is a girl aged 2 to 10 with congenital amegakaryocytic thrombocytopenia, due to receive a stem cell transplant.

The chain employs TRBV7-8 and TRBJ2-7; D is possibly TRBD2 (6 bases). Germline CDR1 SGHVS, CDR2 FQNEAQ. V gave up 3 bases and J gave up 2 bases, with 14 bases separating them. The CDR3 runs 15 residues. CDR3 in amino acids: CASSFGISGAYEQYF. CDR3 DNA sequence: TGTGCCAGCAGCTTCGGGATTTCGGGAGCCTACGAGCAGTACTTC.

The rearrangement links TRBV30 to TRBJ1-3; D call uncertain. The CDR3 totals 13 residues. The germline CDR1 and CDR2 sequences are GTSNPN and SVGIG (reference sequence). The CDR3 reads CALKEERKNTIYF. CDR3 coding DNA: TGTGCACTGAAGGAGGAAAGGAAAAACACCATATATTTT.

This clonotype was recorded at least ten times. V usage is TRBV20-1 and J usage is TRBJ2-3; D may be TRBD1 (6 bases). The CDR3 covers 13 residues. Germline CDR1 reads DFQATT; CDR2 reads SNEGSKA (reference sequence). Trimming took 5 bases from V and 4 from J, leaving 13 bases between them. The CDR3 DNA reads as TGCAGTGCTGATCAGGGGAGTTCAGATACGCAGTATTTT. It is translated as CSADQGSSDTQYF.

The sample holds many counts of this clonotype. The J gene is TRBJ2-3, the V gene TRBV12-3 or TRBV12-4, with 9 bases fitting TRBD2. After removal of 8 bases from V and 7 bases from J, the junction contained 7 bases not matched to a gene. There are 13 residues in the CDR3. The DNA of the CDR3 is TGTGCCAGCTACCAGCGGGAGGAAAATACGCAGTATTTT. It translates to CASYQREENTQYF.

This clonotype has more than one count but fewer than ten. The chain recombines TRBV20-1 with TRBJ2-5; D possibly corresponds to TRBD2 (6 bases). Per germline, CDR1 DFQATT and CDR2 SNEGSKA (reference sequence). This CDR3 region has 12 residues. V was clipped by 5 bases and J by 5 bases, with 12 bases between them. CDR3 sequence reads: CSALDGGETQYF. Written as DNA, the CDR3 is TGCAGTGCTTTGGATGGGGGGGAGACCCAGTACTTC.